These T cell receptor beta chains were read from a single sample in a study of preoperative IRX-2 immunotherapy in early breast cancer. The protocol was immunoSEQ multiplex PCR, while the TCRdb copy is restricted to in-frame clones and leaves out a portion. Among 23,000 or so clones listed, 85% to 90% were seen once. The sequences come from tumor tissue, collected after IRX-2 immunotherapy. The origin of the receptors is a human donor with breast cancer. The CDR3 runs from the conserved cysteine through the conserved F or W. Fields, in order: V gene, D gene, clone size, J gene, CDR3 protein, CDR3 DNA. The D gene is left open where the match is weak. Part of the rows lack a size; the others show once, few, many or a class for expanded clones.

TRBV5-1	NA	NA	TRBJ2-7	CASRKEDSDVYEQYF	TGCGCCAGCAGAAAGGAGGACAGTGATGTCTACGAGCAGTACTTC
TRBV6-1	TRBD2	NA	TRBJ2-3	CASSGLAGALGTDTQYF	TGTGCCAGCAGTGGACTAGCGGGGGCCCTGGGTACAGATACGCAGTATTTT
TRBV16	NA	once	TRBJ1-4	CASSQSRVLDEKLFF	TGTGCCAGCAGCCAATCGAGGGTGTTGGATGAAAAACTGTTTTTT
TRBV2	NA	NA	TRBJ1-4	CASSVRRGTTNEKLFF	TGTGCCAGCAGTGTGCGCAGGGGAACCACTAATGAAAAACTGTTTTTT
TRBV5-4	TRBD1	NA	TRBJ2-7	CASSLKRGQGAYEQYF	TGTGCCAGCAGCTTAAAAAGAGGACAGGGGGCCTACGAGCAGTACTTC
TRBV30	NA	once	TRBJ2-5	CAWSGPGETQYF	TGTGCCTGGAGTGGGCCCGGGGAGACCCAGTACTTC
TRBV6-6	NA	few	TRBJ2-7	CASSYSRGGYEQYF	TGTGCCAGCAGTTACTCGAGGGGGGGCTACGAGCAGTACTTC
TRBV6-5	NA	once	TRBJ2-7	CASSYSGFSYEQYF	TGTGCCAGCAGTTACTCGGGGTTTTCCTACGAGCAGTACTTC
TRBV28	TRBD1	NA	TRBJ1-4	CASSRGQGREKLFF	TGTGCCAGCAGTCGGGGACAGGGGCGGGAAAAACTGTTTTTT
TRBV4-1	TRBD1	NA	TRBJ1-2	CASSQGQVTNYGYTF	TGCGCCAGCAGCCAGGGACAGGTAACTAACTATGGCTACACCTTC
TRBV10-3	TRBD2	NA	TRBJ2-2	CAIRLAGTGELFF	TGTGCCATCAGACTAGCGGGCACCGGGGAGCTGTTTTTT
TRBV7-2	NA	NA	TRBJ2-7	CASSFQGREQYF	TGTGCCAGCAGCTTTCAGGGGCGCGAGCAGTACTTC
TRBV6-5	TRBD2	NA	TRBJ2-5	CASSYSGTRGQETQYF	TGTGCCAGCAGTTACTCCGGGACTAGAGGACAAGAGACCCAGTACTTC
TRBV19	TRBD1	NA	TRBJ1-1	CASSIQGANTEAFF	TGTGCCAGTAGTATTCAGGGGGCCAACACTGAAGCTTTCTTT
TRBV7-9	TRBD1	NA	TRBJ1-2	CASSLNIRDRVSYTF	TGTGCCAGCAGCTTAAATATACGGGACAGGGTTAGCTACACCTTC
TRBV19	TRBD2	NA	TRBJ2-1	CASSITGQASGGARNEQFF	TGTGCCAGTAGTATTACGGGACAGGCTAGCGGGGGGGCACGGAATGAGCAGTTCTTC
TRBV7-2	TRBD1	once	TRBJ1-3	CASSPREGAPGNTIYF	TGTGCCAGCAGCCCCCGAGAGGGGGCCCCTGGAAACACCATATATTTT
TRBV11-2	NA	NA	TRBJ2-7	CASSLDFYEQYF	TGTGCCAGCAGCTTAGATTTCTACGAGCAGTACTTC
TRBV28	NA	NA	TRBJ1-4	CASSLATLLNEKLFF	TGTGCCAGCAGTTTAGCGACTTTGCTGAATGAAAAACTGTTTTTT
TRBV18	NA	NA	TRBJ2-1	CASSLNRANEQFF	TGTGCCAGCTCATTAAACAGGGCTAATGAGCAGTTCTTC
TRBV4-1	NA	NA	TRBJ1-2	CASSQEVLPYGYTF	TGCGCCAGCAGCCAAGAGGTCCTCCCCTATGGCTACACCTTC
TRBV27	NA	NA	TRBJ1-2	CASSLEGTYGYTF	TGTGCCAGCAGTTTAGAAGGGACCTATGGCTACACCTTC
TRBV12-5	TRBD1	NA	TRBJ2-1	CASGLGLRDREFF	TGTGCTAGTGGTTTGGGCCTCCGGGACAGGGAGTTCTTC
TRBV7-9	NA	once	TRBJ1-1	CASSLQAGAEAFF	TGTGCCAGCAGCTTACAGGCCGGGGCCGAAGCTTTCTTT
TRBV19	TRBD1	NA	TRBJ2-5	CASRGGQGGETQYF	TGTGCCAGTAGGGGTGGACAGGGAGGAGAGACCCAGTACTTC
TRBV18	TRBD2	NA	TRBJ2-3	CASSPPSGARTDTQYF	TGTGCCAGCTCACCACCTAGCGGGGCCCGCACAGATACGCAGTATTTT
TRBV7-2	NA	once	TRBJ2-5	CASSLSVGETQYF	TGTGCCAGCAGCTTATCAGTGGGAGAGACCCAGTACTTC
TRBV2	NA	NA	TRBJ2-3	CASGALTEADTQYF	TGTGCCAGCGGCGCGCTAACAGAGGCAGATACGCAGTATTTT
TRBV19	TRBD2	NA	TRBJ2-7	CASSNGLAGGSYEQYF	TGTGCCAGTAGTAACGGACTAGCGGGGGGCTCCTACGAGCAGTACTTC
TRBV4-2	TRBD2	NA	TRBJ2-7	CASSLGTSGGRSYEQYF	TGTGCCAGCAGCCTCGGGACTAGCGGGGGAAGATCCTACGAGCAGTACTTC
TRBV11-2	TRBD1	few	TRBJ1-2	CASSLVRQGNYGYTF	TGTGCCAGCAGCTTAGTGCGACAGGGTAACTATGGCTACACCTTC
TRBV4-3	TRBD1	NA	TRBJ1-2	CASSQDLSGGEFWGYTF	TGCGCCAGCAGCCAAGATCTGTCAGGGGGAGAGTTCTGGGGCTACACCTTC
TRBV5-1	NA	NA	TRBJ1-5	CASSLDGVDNQPQHF	TGCGCCAGCAGCTTGGACGGGGTTGACAATCAGCCCCAGCATTTT
TRBV4-3	NA	NA	TRBJ2-1	CASSPGASSYNEQFF	TGCGCCAGCAGCCCCGGGGCCAGCTCCTACAATGAGCAGTTCTTC
TRBV7-2	TRBD1	NA	TRBJ2-1	CASSTHPGQNNEQFF	TGTGCCAGCAGCACCCACCCGGGACAGAACAATGAGCAGTTCTTC
TRBV10-3	NA	NA	TRBJ2-2	CATQWQSNTGELFF	TGTGCCACCCAGTGGCAGTCGAACACCGGGGAGCTGTTTTTT
TRBV7-2	TRBD1	NA	TRBJ1-3	CASSLERGLGNTIYF	TGTGCCAGCAGCTTAGAAAGGGGGCTAGGAAACACCATATATTTT